This T cell receptor beta chain appears in the sequencing data of a study of early T cells in non-severe SARS-CoV-2 infection. Unique molecular identifiers were added to individual cDNA molecules. Each CDR3 protein is one row after TCRdb ran MiXCR on the 5' RACE reads. Among more than 65,000 distinct CDR3 sequences, roughly 12% were seen once, and the ten largest hold less than 3.5%. Germline V gives CDR1 WNHNN, CDR2 SYGVQD (reference sequence). Trimming shortened V by 11 bases and J by 7 bases, and 3 bases separated the two germline ends. The CDR3 has 8 amino acids. The chain links TRBV10-1 to TRBJ1-5; D is ambiguous. The clonotype originates from an adult who was a healthcare worker with PCR-confirmed SARS-CoV-2 infection or an uninfected control (not recorded which). Specimen: whole blood, collected at baseline. The CDR3 here is CAAQPQHF. The CDR3 DNA sequence: TGCGCCGCGCAGCCCCAGCATTTT.